These 2 T cell receptor beta chains originate from one sample sequenced in a study of low-dose radiotherapy and immunotherapy resistance in tumors. Specified time point: after trial treatment. The treatment denotes: LDRT plus nivolumab, ipilimumab, low-dose cyclophosphamide and aspirin (RACIN trial). Gene-specific TRAV and TRBV primers were used for first-strand cDNA, covering alpha and beta chains. A constant-region primer paired with the V-primer adapter amplified TCRs over about 19 PCR cycles. One entry per CDR3 protein, called by TCRdb with MiXCR from the reads. The table records around 60,000 distinct CDR3 sequences, around 23% of them present only once. The specimen was PBMCs, collected after low-dose radiotherapy plus immunotherapy. These receptors all stem from a male donor with prostate cancer.

The V call is TRBV11-3, the J call TRBJ2-5, with 7 positions matching TRBD2. CDR1 and CDR2 from the germline V gene are SGHNT and YENEEA. J gave up 3 bases and V 1 base, and 5 bases lay outside the gene matches. The CDR3 runs 15 residues. The CDR3 region is CASSLVGAGEETQYF. The CDR3 region has the DNA TGTGCCAGCAGCTTAGTGGGTGCGGGGGAAGAGACCCAGTACTTC.

This clonotype was recorded many times. V usage is TRBV15 and J usage is TRBJ1-4; D is uncertain. This CDR3 has 13 residues. Looked up from germline, CDR1 is LNHNV and CDR2 is YYDKDF (reference sequence). Trimming pared 0 bases from V and 8 bases from J, leaving 7 bases between. The chain's CDR3 is CATSRDATEKLFF. CDR3 sequence (DNA): TGTGCCACCAGCAGAGATGCCACGGAAAAACTGTTTTTT.